Below, 32 T cell receptor beta chains from the same sample are listed, as sequenced in a study of spatial heterogeneity in lung cancer. TCRdb re-analysed the 5' RACE reads in MiXCR, keeping a single row per CDR3 protein. The data show over 45,000 distinct CDR3 sequences, with 10% to 15% seen just once and 30% to 40% held by the top ten. The sample's time point: blood at routine non-recurrence follow-up after resection. The material was PBMCs, obtained at follow-up. The receptors were gathered from a male donor with early-stage non-small cell lung cancer.

This clonotype was found a few times. The CDR3 loop reads CASSETTGREKLFF. CDR3 bases: TGTGCCAGCAGTGAGACGACAGGGAGGGAAAAACTGTTTTTT. The J gene is TRBJ1-4, the V gene TRBV2; 7 bases line up with TRBD1. Trimming cost V 3 bases and J 8 bases; bases outside gene matches: 6. CDR3 length: 14 residues. Germline values: CDR1 SNHLY, CDR2 FYNNEI.

This chain links TRBV20-1 with TRBJ1-1, with D hard to call. Germline V gene sequence: CDR1 DFQATT, CDR2 SNEGSKA (reference sequence). The CDR3 is made up of 13 amino acids. The V gene lost 5 bases and the J gene lost 4 bases, with 14 bases spanning the gap. CDR3 protein: CSAVKDASTEAFF. CDR3 DNA: TGCAGTGCTGTTAAGGACGCGAGCACTGAAGCTTTCTTT.

The sample holds many counts of this clonotype. The V and J genes are TRBV4-2 and TRBJ2-3; the D gene is possibly TRBD2 (6 bases). The CDR3 consists of 18 residues. Germline values: CDR1 LGHNA, CDR2 YNFKEQ. The germline V and J ends were trimmed by 1 base and 1 base, with 18 bases remaining between them. The CDR3 here is CASSQGGDGDWGTDTQYF. The DNA for the CDR3 is TGTGCCAGCAGCCAAGGCGGGGATGGTGATTGGGGCACAGATACGCAGTATTTT.

This clonotype occurred many times. The genes are TRBV20-1 and TRBJ1-4, with 7 nucleotides matching TRBD1. The CDR3 totals 16 residues. Germline V gene lookup returns CDR1 DFQATT and CDR2 SNEGSKA (reference sequence). With V trimmed by 2 bases and J by 7 bases, 13 bases remained unmatched. The CDR3 bases are TGCAGTGCTAGAACAGGACTCGGCTCAGGGGGTGAAAAACTGTTTTTT. This translates into CSARTGLGSGGEKLFF.

This chain links TRBV20-1 with TRBJ2-1; D is ambiguous. Per the germline V gene, CDR1 is DFQATT and CDR2 is SNEGSKA (reference sequence). The CDR3 spans 12 residues. Between the trimmed V and J ends, which lost 6 bases and 5 bases, there was a span of 11 bases. CDR3 nucleotide sequence: TGCAGTGCCCAGCTGGCCGACAATGAGCAGTTCTTC. As protein: CSAQLADNEQFF.

The table lists this clonotype with many counts. The rearrangement links TRBV12-3 or TRBV12-4 to TRBJ1-1; unclear D gene. The CDR3 consists of 17 residues. Trimming stripped 3 bases from V and 1 base from J, with 18 bases between. The CDR3 loop is CASSLPARGSANTEAFF. The CDR3 DNA is TGTGCCAGCAGTTTGCCAGCACGGGGAAGTGCGAACACTGAAGCTTTCTTT.

This clonotype showed up many times. The rearrangement uses TRBV3-1 and TRBJ2-7; no reliable D call. V was pared by 4 bases and J by 7 bases, with 14 bases between. The CDR3 has 13 residues. Germline V gives CDR1 LGHDT, CDR2 YNNKEL (reference sequence). Here the CDR3 DNA reads TGTGCCAGCAGCCTAGGGCGGTGGGGAGAGCAGTACTTC. Amino acid sequence: CASSLGRWGEQYF.

The chain is built from TRBV23-1 and TRBJ2-4, with TRBD1 as a possible D gene (6 bases). TRBV23-1 falls under the ORF class, with uncertain function. Trimming took 3 bases from V and 1 from J, leaving 19 bases between them. The CDR3 covers 18 residues. CDR3 sequence (DNA): TGCGCCAGCAGTCACGTTGAAAACTCTCAGGGGGCCAAAAACATTCAGTACTTC. This sequence encodes CASSHVENSQGAKNIQYF.

This clonotype has a count of ten or more. The chain links TRBV9 to TRBJ1-4; D remains unclear. Per the germline V gene, CDR1 is SGDLS and CDR2 is YYNGEE. CDR3 length: 13 residues. V dropped 0 bases and J dropped 5 bases, with 5 bases sitting between them. CDR3 nucleotides: TGTGCCAGCAGCGTAGACGGGAATGAAAAACTGTTTTTT. As protein: CASSVDGNEKLFF. Full variable domain (outside the CDR3, taken from reference TRBV9 and TRBJ1-4): DSGVTQTPKHLITATGQRVTLRCSPRSGDLSVYWYQQSLDQGLQFLIQYYNGEERAKGNILERFSAQQFPDLHSELNLSSLELGDSALYFCASSVDGNEKLFFGSGTQLSVL.

This rearrangement joins TRBV6-6 to TRBJ1-5; possibly TRBD1 for D (5 bases). Germline V gene lookup returns CDR1 MNHNY and CDR2 SVGAGI (reference sequence). Deletions cut 4 bases from V and 7 bases from J, with 17 bases between. The CDR3 is made up of 15 amino acids. The CDR3 DNA sequence: TGTGCCAGCAGTTCCGCCGGGGACCTAGCCCAGCCCCAGCATTTT. Amino acids: CASSSAGDLAQPQHF.

This clonotype came up many times. The chain combines TRBV6-2 or TRBV6-3 with TRBJ2-2; 7 bases align to TRBD1. Trimming removed 5 bases from V and 5 bases from J; junction bases left unmatched: 11. The germline V gene encodes CDR1 MNHEY and CDR2 SVGEGT. The CDR3 is made up of 16 amino acids. Here the CDR3 DNA reads TGTGCCAGCAGTACTAGGACAGGTACCGGGACCGGGGAGCTGTTTTTT. This codes for CASSTRTGTGTGELFF.

This clonotype was picked up many times. The V gene is TRBV14, the J gene TRBJ2-2; no firm D call. CDR1 and CDR2 (germline): SGHDN, FVKESK. CDR3 length: 14 residues. V was cut by 2 bases and J by 5 bases, with 9 bases left in between. CDR3 protein: CASSQQYRTGELFF. The DNA of the CDR3 is TGTGCCAGCAGCCAACAATATAGAACCGGGGAGCTGTTTTTT. The whole variable domain, filled in from reference TRBV14 and TRBJ2-2, reads EAGVTQFPSHSVIEKGQTVTLRCDPISGHDNLYWYRRVMGKEIKFLLHFVKESKQDESGMPNNRFLAERTGGTYSTLKVQPAELEDSGVYFCASSQQYRTGELFFGEGSRLTVL.

This clonotype was counted many times. V usage is TRBV3-1 and J usage is TRBJ1-6, with D hard to call. Germline CDR1 is LGHDT and CDR2 is YNNKEL (reference sequence). The CDR3 consists of 18 residues. V lost 3 bases and J lost 1, with 16 bases in between. CDR3 coding DNA: TGTGCCAGCAGCCACCTCATCCCGCGGACGTCCTATAATTCACCCCTCCACTTT. Protein: CASSHLIPRTSYNSPLHF.

CDR3 amino acids: CASSQPSGGTLAHEQYF. DNA for the CDR3: TGTGCCAGCAGCCAACCTTCGGGAGGGACCTTAGCCCACGAGCAGTACTTC. The chain employs TRBV4-2 and TRBJ2-7; 8 bases line up with TRBD2. Losses at the gene ends were 2 bases for V and 5 bases for J; bases not matched to a gene: 14. This CDR3 spans 17 amino acids. CDR1 is LGHNA and CDR2 is YNFKEQ in the germline V gene.

This clonotype was seen ten or more times. The chain employs TRBV11-2 and TRBJ2-1; 9 nucleotides agree with TRBD2. This CDR3 spans 16 amino acids. Germline lookup yields CDR1 SGHAT and CDR2 FQNNGV. Trimming cost V 5 bases and J 6 bases; bases outside gene matches: 11. This CDR3 reads CASSIPRASGTNEQFF. CDR3 coding DNA: TGTGCCAGCAGCATTCCTCGGGCTAGCGGGACCAATGAGCAGTTCTTC. The full variable domain, completed using reference TRBV11-2 and TRBJ2-1, is EAGVAQSPRYKIIEKRQSVAFWCNPISGHATLYWYQQILGQGPKLLIQFQNNGVVDDSQLPKDRFSAERLKGVDSTLKIQPAKLEDSAVYLCASSIPRASGTNEQFFGPGTRLTVL.

This clonotype has a handful of counts. The rearrangement links TRBV24-1 to TRBJ2-2, with D possibly being TRBD1 (5 bases). This CDR3 has 15 amino acids. CDR1 is KGHDR and CDR2 is SFDVKD in the germline V gene. V lost 2 bases and J 4 bases, leaving 10 bases between the germline ends. Here the CDR3 DNA reads TGTGCCACCAGTGATTGGCAGGGAAGCACCGGGGAGCTGTTTTTT. Protein: CATSDWQGSTGELFF.

This rearrangement joins TRBV24-1 to TRBJ1-5; possibly TRBD1 for D (5 bases). Germline loops: CDR1 KGHDR, CDR2 SFDVKD. The CDR3 has 17 amino acids. V gave up 4 bases and J gave up 0 bases, with 15 bases separating them. CDR3 nucleotide sequence: TGTGCCACCAGTGACTCCCGGGACCCCGATAGCAATCAGCCCCAGCATTTT. The encoded protein is CATSDSRDPDSNQPQHF.

The V gene is TRBV3-1, the J gene TRBJ1-2, with D maybe TRBD1 (5 bases). CDR1 and CDR2 (germline): LGHDT, YNNKEL (reference sequence). The CDR3 spans 16 residues. Trimming took 2 bases from V and 5 from J, leaving 18 bases between them. DNA for the CDR3: TGTGCCAGCAGCCAATTTGGAACTGACAGCGCTTATGGCTACACCTTC. This sequence encodes CASSQFGTDSAYGYTF. The variable domain in full, completed from reference TRBV3-1 and TRBJ1-2, reads DTAVSQTPKYLVTQMGNDKSIKCEQNLGHDTMYWYKQDSKKFLKIMFSYNNKELIINETVPNRFSPKSPDKAHLNLHINSLELGDSAVYFCASSQFGTDSAYGYTFGSGTRLTVV.

This clonotype was picked up many times. The chain recombines TRBV6-1 with TRBJ1-2; 9 bases match TRBD1. The germline CDR1 and CDR2 sequences are MNHNS and SASEGT. V was clipped by 6 bases and J by 5 bases; unmatched bases: 4. There are 13 residues in the CDR3. Written as DNA, the CDR3 is TGTGCCAGCAGGGGACAGGGAGCGTATGGCTACACCTTC. Translation: CASRGQGAYGYTF.

This clonotype was recorded a few times. This chain uses TRBV5-6 with TRBJ1-5; 7 bases line up with TRBD1. V shed 3 bases and J 0 bases; nucleotides not matched to a gene: 6. Per germline, CDR1 SGHDT and CDR2 YYEEEE. The CDR3 length is 16 residues. CDR3 amino acids: CASSSTGIYSNQPQHF. The CDR3 nucleotides read TGTGCCAGCAGCTCGACAGGGATATATAGCAATCAGCCCCAGCATTTT.

Many counts were recorded for this clonotype. The chain couples TRBV3-1 to TRBJ2-7; D gene uncertain. Germline V gene data show CDR1 as LGHDT and CDR2 as YNNKEL (reference sequence). The CDR3 has 12 amino acids. Trimming removed 4 bases at V and 6 bases at J, with 10 bases between. This chain's CDR3 is CASSPTGGEQYF. In DNA, the CDR3 is TGTGCCAGCAGCCCTACCGGCGGCGAGCAGTACTTC.

This clonotype was detected ten times or more. This sequence joins TRBV27 and TRBJ2-3, with 11 bases identical to TRBD1. This CDR3 has 17 residues. Germline loops: CDR1 MNHEY, CDR2 SMNVEV (reference sequence). After removal of 3 bases from V and 4 bases from J, the junction contained 9 bases not matched to a gene. In DNA, the CDR3 is TGTGCCAGCAGTTTTTGGTTTCCGGGACAGGGGGCAGATACGCAGTATTTT. Its protein is CASSFWFPGQGADTQYF.

This clonotype has more than one count but fewer than ten. The chain joins TRBV19 to TRBJ2-7; 8 bases map to TRBD1. This CDR3 spans 15 amino acids. Unmatched junction bases numbered 8, after V lost 7 bases and J lost 0 bases. CDR1 and CDR2 from the germline V gene are LNHDA and SQIVND (reference sequence). DNA for the CDR3: TGTGCCAGTACCCGAGGACAGGGTACCTCCTACGAGCAGTACTTC. Residues: CASTRGQGTSYEQYF. Combining the CDR3 with reference TRBV19 and TRBJ2-7 gives the whole variable domain DGGITQSPKYLFRKEGQNVTLSCEQNLNHDAMYWYRQDPGQGLRLIYYSQIVNDFQKGDIAEGYSVSREKKESFPLTVTSAQKNPTAFYLCASTRGQGTSYEQYFGPGTRLTVT.

The V and J genes are TRBV2 and TRBJ2-3; no clear D gene. The CDR3 spans 14 residues. With 8 bases removed from V and 5 bases from J, the gap between germline ends came to 17 bases. CDR1 is SNHLY, CDR2 FYNNEI, per germline. Here the CDR3 DNA reads TGTGCCAGCGTCCTGGAGATGATTGAAGATACGCAGTATTTT. Protein sequence: CASVLEMIEDTQYF.

The gene calls are TRBV27 and TRBJ2-6, with 12 positions matching TRBD1. The CDR3 totals 17 residues. Germline CDR1 MNHEY, CDR2 SMNVEV (reference sequence). V dropped 5 bases and J dropped 2; count of bases not matched to a gene: 4. The CDR3 bases are TGTGCCAGCAGTCTGAGGGACAGGGGGCCTGGGGCCAACGTCCTGACTTTC. Residues: CASSLRDRGPGANVLTF.

The chain carries TRBV4-3 and TRBJ1-4; D gene ambiguous. The germline V gene has CDR1 LGHNA and CDR2 YSLEER. This CDR3 contains 16 residues. V shed 0 bases and J shed 10 bases, with 18 bases lying between them. CDR3 region: CASSQEIGWTSGKLFF. The CDR3 bases are TGCGCCAGCAGCCAAGAGATTGGTTGGACCTCAGGAAAACTGTTTTTT.

The gene calls are TRBV7-2 and TRBJ2-1; the D gene is possibly TRBD2 (5 bases). Germline V lookup: CDR1 SGHTA, CDR2 FQGNSA. The V end lost 7 bases, the J end lost 0 bases, and 13 bases lay between the germline ends. The CDR3 is made up of 15 amino acids. CDR3 bases: TGTGCCAGCAAAAAGCGGCAGAGCTCCTACAATGAGCAGTTCTTC. Its protein product is CASKKRQSSYNEQFF.

This chain links TRBV7-9 with TRBJ1-2; D is uncertain. The CDR3 has 15 amino acids. From germline, CDR1 is SEHNR and CDR2 FQNEAQ (reference sequence). The V end lost 6 bases, the J end lost 8 bases, and 22 bases lay between the germline ends. The CDR3 nucleotides are TGTGCCAGCAGTTCCCTAGAAGCGCCAACGGGCGGCTACACCTTC. It translates to CASSSLEAPTGGYTF.

This clonotype was observed many times. This chain uses TRBV19 with TRBJ2-2; 13 bases are shared with TRBD2. J lost 4 bases, V lost 6 bases, and 11 bases had no gene match. Germline CDR1 LNHDA, CDR2 SQIVND (reference sequence). The CDR3 contains 18 residues. DNA of the CDR3: TGTGCCAGTAGAACAACGACTAGCGGGGGGCCGGGCACCGGGGAGCTGTTTTTT. Translating it yields CASRTTTSGGPGTGELFF.

This clonotype was seen at least ten times. The chain joins TRBV18 to TRBJ2-7; D is tentatively TRBD1 or TRBD2 (6 bases each). The germline V gene encodes CDR1 KGHSH and CDR2 LQKENI. The CDR3 contains 15 residues. V lost 6 bases and J 0 bases, leaving 15 bases between the germline ends. CDR3 DNA: TGTGCCAGCTCGCGGGACACGGCCAGCTCCTACGAGCAGTACTTC. Translated, it gives CASSRDTASSYEQYF.

This clonotype was detected ten times or more. The chain joins TRBV14 to TRBJ1-5; D uncertain. In germline, CDR1 is SGHDN, CDR2 FVKESK. The CDR3 totals 13 residues. With 1 base removed from V and 5 bases from J, the gap between germline ends came to 6 bases. CDR3 DNA: TGTGCCAGCAGCCAAGGATTCGATCAGCCCCAGCATTTT. Amino acids: CASSQGFDQPQHF.

This clonotype has ten or more counts. The chain is built from TRBV6-6 and TRBJ2-3, with D tentatively TRBD1 (5 bases). The V end was cut by 1 base, the J end by 4 bases, with 12 bases between. The CDR3 runs to 15 residues. CDR1 is MNHNY, CDR2 SVGAGI, per germline (reference sequence). The CDR3 coding sequence is TGTGCCAGCAGTTACTTACAGGCCCTCGCAGATACGCAGTATTTT. It specifies CASSYLQALADTQYF.